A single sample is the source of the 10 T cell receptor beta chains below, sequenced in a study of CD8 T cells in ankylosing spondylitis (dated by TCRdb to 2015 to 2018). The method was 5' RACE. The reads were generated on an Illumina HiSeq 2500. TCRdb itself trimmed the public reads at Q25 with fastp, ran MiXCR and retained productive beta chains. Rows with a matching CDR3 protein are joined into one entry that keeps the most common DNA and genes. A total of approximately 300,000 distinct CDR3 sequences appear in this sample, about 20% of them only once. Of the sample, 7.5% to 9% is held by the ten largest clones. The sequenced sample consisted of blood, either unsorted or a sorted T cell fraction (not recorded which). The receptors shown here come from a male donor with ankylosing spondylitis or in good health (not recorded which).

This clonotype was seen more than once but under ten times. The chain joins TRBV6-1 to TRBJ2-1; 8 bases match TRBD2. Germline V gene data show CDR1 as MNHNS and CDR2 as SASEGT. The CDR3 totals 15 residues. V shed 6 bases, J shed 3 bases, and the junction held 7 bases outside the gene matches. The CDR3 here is CASRPSGRIYNEQFF. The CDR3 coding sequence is TGTGCCAGCAGACCCAGCGGGAGAATCTACAATGAGCAGTTCTTC.

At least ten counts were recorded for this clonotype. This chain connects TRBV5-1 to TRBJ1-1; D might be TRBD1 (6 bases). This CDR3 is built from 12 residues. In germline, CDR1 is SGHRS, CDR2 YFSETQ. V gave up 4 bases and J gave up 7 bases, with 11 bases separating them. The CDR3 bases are TGCGCCAGCAGCGCAGGGACACTTGAAGCTTTCTTT. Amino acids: CASSAGTLEAFF.

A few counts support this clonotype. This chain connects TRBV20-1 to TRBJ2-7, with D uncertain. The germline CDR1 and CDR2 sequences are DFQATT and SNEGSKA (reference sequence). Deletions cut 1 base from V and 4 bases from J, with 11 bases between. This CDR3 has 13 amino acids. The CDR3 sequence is CSARAPRGYEQYV. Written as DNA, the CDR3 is TGCAGTGCTAGAGCCCCTCGCGGTTACGAGCAGTACGTC.

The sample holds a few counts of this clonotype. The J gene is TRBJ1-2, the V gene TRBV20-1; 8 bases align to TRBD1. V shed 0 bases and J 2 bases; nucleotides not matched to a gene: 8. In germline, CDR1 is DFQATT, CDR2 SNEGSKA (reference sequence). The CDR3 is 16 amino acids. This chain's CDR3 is CSARDGTGHQNYGYTF. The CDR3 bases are TGCAGTGCTAGAGACGGGACAGGCCACCAAAACTATGGCTACACCTTC.

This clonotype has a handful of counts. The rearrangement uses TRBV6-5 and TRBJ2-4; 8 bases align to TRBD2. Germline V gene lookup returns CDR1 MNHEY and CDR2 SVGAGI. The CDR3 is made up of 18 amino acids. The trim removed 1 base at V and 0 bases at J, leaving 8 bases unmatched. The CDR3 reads CASSYLPPGGIAKNIQYF. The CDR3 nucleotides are TGTGCCAGCAGTTACTTGCCACCGGGGGGGATAGCCAAAAACATTCAGTACTTC.

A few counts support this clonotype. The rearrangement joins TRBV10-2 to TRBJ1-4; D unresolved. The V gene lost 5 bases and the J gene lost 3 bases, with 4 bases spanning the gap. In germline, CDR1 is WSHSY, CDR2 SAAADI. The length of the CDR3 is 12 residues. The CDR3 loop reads CASSTSNEKLFF. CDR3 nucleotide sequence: TGCGCCAGCAGTACTTCTAATGAAAAACTGTTTTTT.

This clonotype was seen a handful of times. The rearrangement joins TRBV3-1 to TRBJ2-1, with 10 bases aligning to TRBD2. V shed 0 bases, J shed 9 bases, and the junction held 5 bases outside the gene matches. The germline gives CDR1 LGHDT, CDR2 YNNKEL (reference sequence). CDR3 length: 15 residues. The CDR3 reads CASSQDPASGGEQFF. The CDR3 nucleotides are TGTGCCAGCAGCCAAGATCCCGCTAGCGGGGGTGAGCAGTTCTTC.

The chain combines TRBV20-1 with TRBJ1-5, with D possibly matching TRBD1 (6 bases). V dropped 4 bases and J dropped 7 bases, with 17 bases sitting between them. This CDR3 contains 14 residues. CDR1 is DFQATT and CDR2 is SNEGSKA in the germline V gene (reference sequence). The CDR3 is CSATGGALGQPQHF. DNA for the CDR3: TGCAGTGCTACGGGGGGGGCCCTGGGGCAGCCCCAGCATTTT.

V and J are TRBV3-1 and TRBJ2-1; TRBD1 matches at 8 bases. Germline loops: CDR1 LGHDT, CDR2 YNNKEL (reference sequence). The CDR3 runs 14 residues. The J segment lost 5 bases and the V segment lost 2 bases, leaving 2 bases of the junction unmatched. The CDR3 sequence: CASSQWTGNNEQFF. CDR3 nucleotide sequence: TGTGCCAGCAGCCAATGGACAGGGAACAATGAGCAGTTCTTC.

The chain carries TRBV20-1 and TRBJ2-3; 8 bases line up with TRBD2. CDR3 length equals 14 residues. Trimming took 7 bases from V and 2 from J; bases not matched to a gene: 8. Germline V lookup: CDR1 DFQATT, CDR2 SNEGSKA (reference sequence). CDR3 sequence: CSVDLTSDTDTQYF. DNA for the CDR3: TGCAGTGTTGATCTGACTAGCGACACAGATACGCAGTATTTT.